This note documents a single T cell receptor beta chain sequence. Its antigen is unknown. No clone much larger than this one lies a single base away; base qualities are absent. TCRbeta CDR3 regions were amplified from genomic DNA using the immunoSEQ Assay, a bias-controlled multiplex PCR. In the paper's pipeline: The number of nucleated cells in each sample was estimated from the amplification of reference gene primers within the assay. To quantify the absolute abundance of each unique TCRbeta CDR3 rearrangement, sequence reads were collapsed and filtered. Productive Simpson clonality was computed per sample as the square root of Simpson's diversity index over productive rearrangements. The table comes from immuneACCESS by way of TCRdb, which keeps in-frame sequences with V and J called. Part of the clones is missing from these tables; in studies checked, under half for an unresolved V gene and the rest for unknown reasons. The V and J calls and clone size were taken over from that table, and D and trimming were inferred from the DNA. The sample table contains around 150,000 clones; only one count was recorded for around 81% of them. Of the sample, approximately 8.7% is held by the ten largest clones.

The source of the sample is a study of blood T cell repertoires in COVID-19 (dated by TCRdb to 2020 to 2021). Describing the broader study: Samples covering the acute and convalescent phases of COVID-19 were provided by collaborators in the United States, Italy and Spain. The material from the prospective study consisted of cDNA or gDNA derived from T cells, B-cell-depleted T cells, or PBMCs. Subjects who had been exposed to COVID-19, were actively infected with it, or had recovered from it provided the deeply sampled blood TCRbeta repertoires that made up the dataset. The repertoires were made available in a free public database intended to serve as a resource for research on the immune response to SARS-CoV-2. The samples were drawn from two sources: the first 160 participants of the ongoing ImmuneRACE study, and 950 to 1,500 subjects contributed by 6 global collaborators. A de-identified subject ID, COVID-19 status, age in years and sex were almost always included in the sample metadata. Where HLA class I and class II types were available, the types were taken from metadata supplied by the sample provider, not from assay-based typing. The study at large found these results: Clinical and demographic metadata were provided uncurated, with the amount varying by source and participant.

Each collaborating institution followed its own protocols to collect whole blood in K2EDTA tubes. For TCRbeta analysis, collaborators shipped samples as frozen whole blood, isolated PBMCs, or DNA extracted from either of those sample types. Counted from cysteine to phenylalanine, this CDR3 has 13 amino acids. CDR3 DNA is the only sequence kept; it has 39 bases, read in frame from the first base. Per the germline V gene (reference sequence), LGHDT is the CDR1 and YNNKEL is the CDR2. V drops 4 bases and J drops 5 bases, leaving 11 bases in between. The sequence links TRBV3-1 (or the pseudogene TRBV3-2) to TRBJ1-2, and possibly TRBD1, on 6 matching bases. The sample taken for sequencing was peripheral blood. This sequence was found in a woman in her sixties with active or convalescent COVID-19. The DNA sequence is given as TGTGCCAGCAGCCCCAGGGGCGGGTATGGCTACACCTTC. It encodes CASSPRGGYGYTF.